A single sample is the source of the 3 T cell receptor beta chains below, sequenced in a study of T-cell memory formation after mild COVID-19. TCRdb reprocessed the 5' RACE reads with MiXCR, giving one entry per CDR3 protein. The profile shows about 540,000 distinct CDR3 sequences, approximately 20% of them singletons. The sample was PBMCs or a T cell subset sorted from them (not recorded which). The receptor source for this set is an adult woman who had mild COVID-19 (a few samples of this study predate the infection). Cell type and time point are not known.

This clonotype came up a few times. The J gene is TRBJ2-7, the V gene TRBV11-2; possible D gene TRBD1, 5 bases. The V and J ends lost 3 bases and 2 bases respectively, with 11 bases between them. The germline CDR1 and CDR2 sequences are SGHAT and FQNNGV. CDR3 length: 14 residues. The CDR3 sequence: CASSLDKAAYEQYF. The CDR3 nucleotides read TGTGCCAGCAGCTTGGACAAGGCCGCCTACGAGCAGTACTTC.

A few counts support this clonotype. The genes are TRBV29-1 and TRBJ2-1; no reliable D call. Germline V lookup: CDR1 SQVTM, CDR2 ANQGSEA. The CDR3 is 14 residues long. Trimming stripped 1 base from V and 3 bases from J, with 10 bases between. The CDR3 here is CSVEVTYDYNEQFF. Written as DNA, the CDR3 is TGCAGCGTTGAAGTGACCTACGACTACAATGAGCAGTTCTTC.

The J gene is TRBJ2-1, the V gene TRBV27, with 12 bases that match TRBD2. The V segment lost 3 bases and the J segment 8 bases; nucleotides outside the gene matches: 2. Germline V lookup: CDR1 MNHEY, CDR2 SMNVEV (reference sequence). The CDR3 is 14 residues long. The CDR3, as DNA: TGTGCCAGCAGTTTGACTAGCGGGAGAGATGAGCAGTTCTTC. It specifies CASSLTSGRDEQFF.